The 20 T cell receptor beta chains below all came from one sample that was sequenced in a study of metastatic and nonmetastatic thyroid tumors. None of the patients had undergone any treatment ahead of thyroid surgery. Using MiXCR, TCRdb re-called clones from the PCR reads. This sample carries under 40,000 clones, about a sixth of them seen once, and the ten largest clones take roughly 5.6%. The sequenced sample consisted of blood. The origin of the receptors is a male donor with papillary thyroid cancer or a benign thyroid nodule (not recorded which). Some clones in this sample may be carry-over from other donors' samples.

Concerning this clone itself: Given the absence of the conserved phenylalanine or tryptophan at the CDR3 end, a read error is likely. The rearrangement uses TRBV25-1 and TRBJ1-2, with D possibly TRBD1 on 5 matching bases. The CDR3 totals 12 residues. Germline loops: CDR1 MGHDK, CDR2 SYGVNS. The CDR3, as DNA: TGTGCCATCAGTGAAGGGGCAGGTGGCTACACCTCC. Protein sequence: CAISEGAGGYTS.

This clone was recorded many times. Because the CDR3's place on the DNA is in doubt, the DNA is left out and the CDR3 is given as listed by TCRdb. The chain has TRBV27 and TRBJ2-3; the table's D gene call, TRBD1, was not cross checked with the DNA. Germline-derived CDR1 and CDR2 are MNHEY and SMNVEV (reference sequence). From its first to its last residue, the CDR3 has 15 amino acids. The CDR3 sequence is CASSFFGQGTDTQYF.

Many counts were recorded for this clone. The CDR3 reads CASRGQGNQPQHF. In DNA, the CDR3 is TGTGCCAGCAGAGGACAAGGCAATCAGCCCCAGCATTTT. The genes are TRBV2 and TRBJ1-5; a weak D match, TRBD1 (5 bases). Per the germline V gene, CDR1 is SNHLY and CDR2 is FYNNEI. This CDR3 is built from 13 residues. Trimming removed 6 bases at V and 2 bases at J, with 8 bases between.

In its sample, this clone was seen a few times. A read error may be the cause here, since a much bigger clone is one base away. The rearrangement uses TRBV4-1 and TRBJ2-1; D is perhaps TRBD2 (6 bases). The V gene's germline CDR1 is MGHRA and CDR2 YSYEKL. This CDR3 region has 15 residues. Trimming stripped 7 bases from V and 1 base from J, with 14 bases between. The CDR3: CASIRLGSSYNEQFF. The CDR3 region has the DNA TGCGCCAGCATCCGCCTCGGGAGTTCCTACAATGAGCAGTTCTTC.

The chain recombines TRBV24-1 with TRBJ2-3; a possible D gene is TRBD1 (5 bases). Trimming removed 4 bases at V and 10 bases at J, with 17 bases between. The germline CDR1 and CDR2 sequences are KGHDR and SFDVKD. The length of the CDR3 is 14 residues. CDR3 protein: CATSEGRASKPQYF. In DNA form, the CDR3 reads TGTGCCACCAGTGAGGGCAGGGCATCGAAGCCGCAGTATTTT.

This clone was detected ten times or more. The J gene is TRBJ1-5, the V gene TRBV18; D is unclear. This CDR3 contains 15 residues. The germline gives CDR1 KGHSH, CDR2 LQKENI. With 2 bases removed from V and 3 bases from J, the gap between germline ends came to 11 bases. CDR3 DNA sequence: TGTGCCAGCTCACCAAGTTCGGGAATCAATCAGCCCCAGCATTTT. It is translated as CASSPSSGINQPQHF.

About this clone: A much larger clone differs by one base, so this may be a read error. This chain connects TRBV11-1 to TRBJ2-3; D is undetermined. Germline CDR1 reads SGHAT; CDR2 reads FQDESV (reference sequence). The V gene lost 1 base and the J gene lost 4 bases, with 18 bases spanning the gap. The CDR3 loop spans 17 amino acids. The CDR3 nucleotides are TGTGCCAGCAGCTTAGGTCGGAGTAGGTGGCCCGCAGATACGCAGTATTTT. Its protein product is CASSLGRSRWPADTQYF.

The V gene is TRBV3-1, the J gene TRBJ1-2, with D unresolved. CDR1 is LGHDT, CDR2 YNNKEL, per germline (reference sequence). V was clipped by 3 bases and J by 4 bases, with 12 bases between them. The CDR3 is made up of 14 amino acids. The CDR3 nucleotides read TGTGCCAGCAGCCATCCCCTCGACTCCTATGGCTACACCTTC. Translating gives CASSHPLDSYGYTF.

This clone was observed at least ten times. This sequence joins TRBV7-9 and TRBJ1-1; no clear D gene. The CDR3 has 14 residues. V lost 1 base and J 1 base, leaving 7 bases between the germline ends. The V gene's germline CDR1 is SEHNR and CDR2 FQNEAQ (reference sequence). CDR3 DNA: TGTGCCAGCAGCTTAGTGGCGGGGAACACTGAAGCTTTCTTT. Its translation is CASSLVAGNTEAFF.

The chain is built from TRBV12-3 or TRBV12-4 and TRBJ1-3, with D perhaps matching TRBD1 (5 bases). Trimming stripped 8 bases from V and 10 bases from J, with 21 bases between. The CDR3 length is 14 residues. The CDR3 is CASGRGVSGKTIYF. DNA of the CDR3: TGTGCCAGCGGAAGAGGGGTTTCCGGGAAAACCATATATTTT.

This clone occurred a few times. Just one base apart from a much larger clone, this may be a read error. The gene calls are TRBV4-1 and TRBJ1-2; 8 bases are shared with TRBD1. The junction had 11 bases not matched to a gene; V was cut back by 1 base and J by 4 bases. The CDR3 runs to 17 residues. Germline V gene sequence: CDR1 MGHRA, CDR2 YSYEKL. CDR3 residues: CASSQGAGAGGRYGYTF. CDR3 nucleotide sequence: TGCGCCAGCAGCCAAGGTGCCGGGGCAGGGGGCCGCTATGGCTACACCTTC.

In its sample, this clone was seen many times. The chain couples TRBV6-6 to TRBJ1-4; D not certain. CDR1 and CDR2 from the germline V gene are MNHNY and SVGAGI (reference sequence). Trimming took off 3 bases at V and 1 base at J, with 6 bases between the two ends. The CDR3 loop spans 14 amino acids. The CDR3 DNA follows: TGTGCCAGCAGTTATGGAGGAACTAATGAAAAACTGTTTTTT. This codes for CASSYGGTNEKLFF.

As for this clone: Mismatch with germline at one junction end may stem from a read error. The chain links TRBV7-6 to TRBJ2-3; possibly TRBD1 or TRBD2 for D (5 bases each). The germline gives CDR1 SGHVS, CDR2 FNYEAQ. The CDR3 extends over 17 amino acids. The CDR3, as DNA: TGTGCCATCAGCTTAGGTGCAGGGCGCGGGTGGACAGATACGCAGTATTTT. Protein product: CAISLGAGRGWTDTQYF.

This clone was detected many times. The chain has TRBV28 and TRBJ1-5; the D is unclear. The CDR3 contains 15 residues. The germline V and J ends were trimmed by 3 bases and 3 bases, with 12 bases remaining between them. Germline CDR1 MDHEN, CDR2 SYDVKM. CDR3 residues: CASSFLISLNQPQHF. In DNA form, the CDR3 reads TGTGCCAGCAGTTTCCTCATTTCCCTCAATCAGCCCCAGCATTTT.

This clone was observed at least ten times. The chain carries TRBV19 and TRBJ2-2; 7 bases align to TRBD1. With 9 bases clipped from V and 6 bases from J, the junction kept 7 bases outside the gene matches. The CDR3 sequence is 13 residues long. Germline CDR1 LNHDA, CDR2 SQIVND (reference sequence). The CDR3 coding sequence is TGTGCCAGAAGACAGGGAGAAGCCGGGGAGCTGTTTTTT. It translates to CARRQGEAGELFF.

The chain employs TRBV30 and TRBJ1-5, with a possible D match to TRBD1 (6 bases). This CDR3 has 16 residues. Germline V gives CDR1 GTSNPN, CDR2 SVGIG (reference sequence). Trimming took off 0 bases at V and 3 bases at J, with 15 bases between the two ends. CDR3 in amino acids: CAWSVSGAGINQPQHF. CDR3 in DNA: TGTGCCTGGAGTGTATCAGGGGCAGGGATCAATCAGCCCCAGCATTTT.

This clone was seen at least ten times. The rearrangement links TRBV4-1 to TRBJ2-7, with D possibly called TRBD1 or TRBD2 (6 bases each). The CDR3 contains 14 residues. Trimming removed 2 bases at V and 4 bases at J, with 12 bases between. Germline V gives CDR1 MGHRA, CDR2 YSYEKL. CDR3 amino acids: CASSQNRGLYEQYF. The CDR3 nucleotides are TGCGCCAGCAGCCAAAATCGGGGGCTATACGAGCAGTACTTC.

The sample holds a few counts of this clone. A read error may produce the germline difference seen at one junction end. This sequence joins TRBV15 and TRBJ2-2; TRBD1 might be the D (6 bases). CDR1 and CDR2 from the germline V gene are LNHNV and YYDKDF (reference sequence). The CDR3 length is 17 residues. This chain's CDR3 is CATTRDFRGTNTGELFF. In DNA, the CDR3 is TGTGCCACCACCAGAGATTTCAGGGGCACGAACACCGGGGAGCTGTTTTTT.

This clone was found many times. The chain employs TRBV19 and TRBJ2-1; no reliable D call. V lost 1 base and J 5 bases, leaving 6 bases between the germline ends. Germline CDR1 reads LNHDA; CDR2 reads SQIVND (reference sequence). This CDR3 is 13 amino acids long. CDR3 sequence: CASSIGQNNEQFF. The DNA for the CDR3 is TGTGCCAGTAGTATAGGCCAAAACAATGAGCAGTTCTTC.

Worth noting for this clone: The junction departs from germline at one end; a sequencing error may be responsible. The chain couples TRBV7-6 to TRBJ2-2; TRBD1 might be the D (6 bases). The germline CDR1 and CDR2 sequences are SGHVS and FNYEAQ. The CDR3 totals 13 residues. In DNA form, the CDR3 reads TGTGCCAGCATCGCAACAGGGACCGGGGATCTGTTTTTT. Translation gives CASIATGTGDLFF.